The 24 T cell receptor beta chains in this list originate from one sample, sequenced in a study of blood T cell repertoires in COVID-19. TCRdb keeps only in-frame clones here, not all; method: immunoSEQ multiplex PCR. Of around 100,000 clones listed, 75% to 90% are singletons. Sequencing input: peripheral blood. These receptors came from a man aged 60-69 years with acute or convalescent COVID-19.

This clone was detected a few times. V and J are TRBV7-9 and TRBJ2-1; D is uncertain. CDR1 is SEHNR and CDR2 is FQNEAQ in the germline V gene (reference sequence). Trimming took 3 bases from V and 2 from J, leaving 5 bases between them. The CDR3 runs 13 residues. The CDR3 region is CASSLSAYNEQFF. The CDR3 coding sequence is TGTGCCAGCAGCTTGTCGGCCTACAATGAGCAGTTCTTC.

This chain uses TRBV3-1 (or the pseudogene TRBV3-2) with TRBJ1-4; D may be TRBD1 (5 bases). Trimming pared 1 base from V and 7 bases from J, leaving 10 bases between. Germline V gene lookup returns CDR1 LGHDT and CDR2 YNNKEL (reference sequence). The length of the CDR3 is 14 residues. The CDR3 nucleotides are TGTGCCAGCAGCCAAGGGGGGGAGAGTGAAAAACTGTTTTTT. Translating gives CASSQGGESEKLFF.

CDR3 sequence reads: CASSIEEVYQPQHF. DNA for the CDR3: TGTGCCAGTAGTATAGAAGAGGTCTATCAGCCCCAGCATTTT. The chain carries TRBV19 and TRBJ1-5; no firm D call. The V end lost 0 bases, the J end lost 5 bases, and 8 bases lay between the germline ends. CDR1 and CDR2 (germline): LNHDA, SQIVND (reference sequence). The CDR3 spans 14 residues.

In its sample, this clone was seen a few times. The CDR3 here is CASRSTGSIVYGYTF. The CDR3 region has the DNA TGTGCCAGCCGTTCCACAGGGTCCATTGTTTATGGCTACACCTTC. The gene calls are TRBV19 and TRBJ1-2; the D gene is possibly TRBD1 (6 bases). The germline V gene encodes CDR1 LNHDA and CDR2 SQIVND (reference sequence). The V end lost 9 bases, the J end lost 5 bases, and 22 bases lay between the germline ends. This CDR3 region has 15 residues.

This clone has only a few counts. The chain is built from TRBV7-8 and TRBJ2-7; TRBD2 might be the D (6 bases). Germline V gene sequence: CDR1 SGHVS, CDR2 FQNEAQ. CDR3 size: 14 residues. Trimming removed 5 bases from V and 4 bases from J, with 15 bases in between. CDR3 loop: CASSDIRGIYEQYF. The DNA for the CDR3 is TGTGCCAGCAGCGACATCCGCGGGATTTACGAGCAGTACTTC. Using reference TRBV7-8 and TRBJ2-7 for the parts outside the CDR3, the full variable domain is GAGVSQSPRYKVAKRGQDVALRCDPISGHVSLFWYQQALGQGPEFLTYFQNEAQLDKSGLPSDRFFAERPEGSVSTLKIQRTQQEDSAVYLCASSDIRGIYEQYFGPGTRLTVT.

V usage is TRBV28 and J usage is TRBJ2-5, with a weak D call TRBD1 (6 bases). CDR1 and CDR2 (germline): MDHEN, SYDVKM. V dropped 4 bases and J dropped 3 bases, with 9 bases sitting between them. The CDR3 has 13 residues. CDR3 DNA sequence: TGTGCCAGCAGTTCATCAGGGGAAGAGACCCAGTACTTC. Protein product: CASSSSGEETQYF.

This chain joins TRBV6-1 and TRBJ1-5; a weak D match, TRBD1 (6 bases). CDR1 and CDR2 (germline): MNHNS, SASEGT. Trimming left V 2 bases short and J 7 bases short, with 9 bases between. This CDR3 is 13 amino acids long. In DNA, the CDR3 is TGTGCCAGCAGTGAAATTGACAGGCAGCCCCAGCATTTT. It codes for CASSEIDRQPQHF.

The chain combines TRBV2 with TRBJ2-2; D is unclear. The CDR3 is 15 residues long. Trimming stripped 4 bases from V and 4 bases from J, with 13 bases between. CDR1 is SNHLY and CDR2 is FYNNEI in the germline V gene. The CDR3 is CASSGSSAFTGELFF. Here the CDR3 DNA reads TGTGCCAGCAGTGGTTCAAGCGCTTTCACCGGGGAGCTGTTTTTT. The variable domain in full, completed from reference TRBV2 and TRBJ2-2, reads EPEVTQTPSHQVTQMGQEVILRCVPISNHLYFYWYRQILGQKVEFLVSFYNNEISEKSEIFDDQFSVERPDGSNFTLKIRSTKLEDSAMYFCASSGSSAFTGELFFGEGSRLTVL.

The V and J genes are TRBV11-2 and TRBJ1-1; 7 nucleotides line up with TRBD1. Germline V gives CDR1 SGHAT, CDR2 FQNNGV. Unmatched junction bases numbered 10, after V lost 5 bases and J lost 1 base. The CDR3 consists of 16 residues. The CDR3 coding sequence is TGTGCCAGCAGCCCGACAGGGACAGCGGAGAACACTGAAGCTTTCTTT. Translated: CASSPTGTAENTEAFF. The variable domain in full, completed from reference TRBV11-2 and TRBJ1-1, reads EAGVAQSPRYKIIEKRQSVAFWCNPISGHATLYWYQQILGQGPKLLIQFQNNGVVDDSQLPKDRFSAERLKGVDSTLKIQPAKLEDSAVYLCASSPTGTAENTEAFFGQGTRLTVV.

The chain is built from TRBV3-1 (or the pseudogene TRBV3-2) and TRBJ1-1; maybe TRBD1 (6 bases). V gave up 6 bases and J gave up 0 bases, with 8 bases separating them. This CDR3 spans 13 amino acids. Germline CDR1 LGHDT, CDR2 YNNKEL (reference sequence). The chain's CDR3 is CASRGQLNTEAFF. As DNA, the CDR3 is TGTGCCAGCAGGGGACAACTGAACACTGAAGCTTTCTTT.

The chain couples TRBV19 to TRBJ1-3, with D tentatively TRBD1 (5 bases). CDR1 and CDR2 from the germline V gene are LNHDA and SQIVND (reference sequence). V was clipped by 4 bases and J by 4 bases, with 11 bases between them. The CDR3 consists of 14 residues. CDR3 in DNA: TGTGCCAGTAGTAACTGGGGCGCGGGAAACACCATATATTTT. The encoded protein is CASSNWGAGNTIYF.

CDR3 in amino acids: CASSASLGGTGELFF. In DNA, the CDR3 is TGCGCCAGCAGCGCTAGCCTGGGGGGAACCGGGGAGCTGTTTTTT. This sequence joins TRBV5-1 and TRBJ2-2; perhaps TRBD2 as D (6 bases). The V end was cut by 4 bases, the J end by 5 bases, with 15 bases between. CDR3 length: 15 amino acids. In germline, CDR1 is SGHRS, CDR2 YFSETQ. Full variable domain (outside the CDR3, taken from reference TRBV5-1 and TRBJ2-2): KAGVTQTPRYLIKTRGQQVTLSCSPISGHRSVSWYQQTPGQGLQFLFEYFSETQRNKGNFPGRFSGRQFSNSRSEMNVSTLELGDSALYLCASSASLGGTGELFFGEGSRLTVL.

The chain recombines TRBV6-5 with TRBJ1-1; D ambiguous. The V gene's germline CDR1 is MNHEY and CDR2 SVGAGI. The CDR3 is made up of 11 amino acids. V lost 7 bases to trimming and J lost 1 base, with 4 bases between them. The CDR3 reads CASTRNTEAFF. CDR3 in DNA: TGTGCCAGCACGAGGAACACTGAAGCTTTCTTT.

The chain uses TRBV5-1 and TRBJ1-4; 7 positions match TRBD1. V lost 7 bases, J lost 5 bases, and 14 bases stayed unmatched. The CDR3 has 16 residues. Germline V CDR1 and CDR2: SGHRS, YFSETQ. CDR3 DNA: TGCGCCAGCGGGCCCGCCTCCGGGACAGTAAATGAAAAACTGTTTTTT. It encodes CASGPASGTVNEKLFF.

The chain uses TRBV2 and TRBJ2-2; the match to TRBD2 covers 10 bases. Germline loops: CDR1 SNHLY, CDR2 FYNNEI. V lost 8 bases, J lost 5 bases, and 8 bases stayed unmatched. The CDR3 length is 15 residues. The CDR3 DNA is TGTGCCAGCCAACGGGGACTAGCGTTAACCGGGGAGCTGTTTTTT. Amino acids: CASQRGLALTGELFF. Full variable domain (remainder filled in from reference TRBV2 and TRBJ2-2): EPEVTQTPSHQVTQMGQEVILRCVPISNHLYFYWYRQILGQKVEFLVSFYNNEISEKSEIFDDQFSVERPDGSNFTLKIRSTKLEDSAMYFCASQRGLALTGELFFGEGSRLTVL.

This rearrangement joins TRBV28 to TRBJ2-3; TRBD2 is a possible D gene (6 bases). V was pared by 7 bases and J by 7 bases, with 15 bases between. This CDR3 region has 13 residues. The V gene's germline CDR1 is MDHEN and CDR2 SYDVKM. DNA for the CDR3: TGTGCCAGCACCCCGGCGGAGGGGTATACGCAGTATTTT. Residues: CASTPAEGYTQYF.

The chain combines TRBV7-9 with TRBJ1-2; the match to TRBD1 covers 7 bases. V gave up 5 bases and J gave up 7 bases; unmatched junction bases: 13. The germline V gene encodes CDR1 SEHNR and CDR2 FQNEAQ (reference sequence). This CDR3 is 15 amino acids long. The CDR3 loop is CASSAPDREESGYTF. CDR3 bases: TGTGCCAGCAGCGCCCCTGACAGGGAGGAGTCTGGCTACACCTTC.

The chain is built from TRBV10-1 and TRBJ1-6; D unresolved. CDR3 length: 14 amino acids. The V end lost 4 bases, the J end lost 9 bases, and 13 bases lay between the germline ends. Germline V CDR1 and CDR2: WNHNN, SYGVQD (reference sequence). The CDR3 sequence: CASSAQTSGSPLHF. The DNA of the CDR3 is TGCGCCAGCAGTGCACAAACCAGCGGTTCACCCCTCCACTTT.

The chain employs TRBV19 and TRBJ1-3, with no clear D. The CDR3 totals 15 residues. Germline values: CDR1 LNHDA, CDR2 SQIVND (reference sequence). Trimming shortened V by 7 bases and J by 2 bases, and 15 bases separated the two germline ends. The CDR3 DNA sequence: TGTGCCAGTAAGGAGACCACCGGTGCTGGAAACACCATATATTTT. This sequence encodes CASKETTGAGNTIYF.

The V call is TRBV19, the J call TRBJ1-6, with TRBD1 matching 10 bases. After removal of 4 bases from V and 11 bases from J, the junction contained 5 bases not matched to a gene. The CDR3 has 14 residues. The germline V gene has CDR1 LNHDA and CDR2 SQIVND (reference sequence). The CDR3 DNA follows: TGTGCCAGTAGTACGACAGGGGGCTTGACACCCCTCCACTTT. It codes for CASSTTGGLTPLHF.

The chain employs TRBV5-1 and TRBJ2-2; 13 bases map to TRBD2. The ends lost 2 bases at V and 4 bases at J; junction bases unmatched: 2. This CDR3 spans 16 amino acids. Germline CDR1 and CDR2: SGHRS and YFSETQ. The CDR3 region has the DNA TGCGCCAGCAGCTTAACTAGCGGGAGGGCCACCGGGGAGCTGTTTTTT. Translated: CASSLTSGRATGELFF. Combining the CDR3 with reference TRBV5-1 and TRBJ2-2 gives the whole variable domain KAGVTQTPRYLIKTRGQQVTLSCSPISGHRSVSWYQQTPGQGLQFLFEYFSETQRNKGNFPGRFSGRQFSNSRSEMNVSTLELGDSALYLCASSLTSGRATGELFFGEGSRLTVL.

The sample holds one count of this clone. The chain uses TRBV5-6 and TRBJ2-1; possible D gene TRBD1, 6 bases. Germline V gene sequence: CDR1 SGHDT, CDR2 YYEEEE. There are 16 residues in the CDR3. With 0 bases removed from V and 0 bases from J, the gap between germline ends came to 10 bases. The CDR3 DNA is TGTGCCAGCAGCTTGGGGTACAGGGACTCCTACAATGAGCAGTTCTTC. Residues: CASSLGYRDSYNEQFF.

The chain uses TRBV5-1 and TRBJ2-1, with a tentative D call TRBD1 (5 bases). Deletions cut 0 bases from V and 9 bases from J, with 10 bases between. This CDR3 has 13 amino acids. Germline V CDR1 and CDR2: SGHRS, YFSETQ. The CDR3 spells CASSLVFDSEQFF. CDR3 DNA sequence: TGCGCCAGCAGCTTGGTTTTCGACAGTGAGCAGTTCTTC.

The chain has TRBV7-2 and TRBJ1-3; D call uncertain. Trimming pared 0 bases from V and 3 bases from J, leaving 12 bases between. This CDR3 has 16 residues. CDR1 SGHTA and CDR2 FQGNSA come from the germline V gene. CDR3 DNA: TGTGCCAGCAGCTTAGCGGCCAGGCGATATGGAAACACCATATATTTT. This translates into CASSLAARRYGNTIYF.